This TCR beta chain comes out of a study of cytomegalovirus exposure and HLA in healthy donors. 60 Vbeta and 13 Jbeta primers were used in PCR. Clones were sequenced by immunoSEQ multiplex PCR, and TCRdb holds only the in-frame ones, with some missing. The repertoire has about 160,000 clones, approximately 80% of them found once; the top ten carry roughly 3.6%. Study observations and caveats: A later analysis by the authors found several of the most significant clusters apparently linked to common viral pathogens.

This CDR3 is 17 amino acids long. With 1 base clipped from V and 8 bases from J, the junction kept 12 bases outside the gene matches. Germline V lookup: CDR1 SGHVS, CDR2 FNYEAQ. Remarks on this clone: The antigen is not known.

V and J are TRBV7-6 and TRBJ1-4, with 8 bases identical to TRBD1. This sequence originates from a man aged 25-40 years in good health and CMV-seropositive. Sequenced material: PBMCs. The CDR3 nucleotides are TGTGCCAGCAGCTTAGAAAGATCAGGGGGCGATCGGGAAAAACTGTTTTTT. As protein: CASSLERSGGDREKLFF. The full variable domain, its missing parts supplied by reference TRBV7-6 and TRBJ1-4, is GAGVSQSPRYKVTKRGQDVALRCDPISGHVSLYWYRQALGQGPEFLTYFNYEAQQDKSGLPNDRFSAERPEGSISTLTIQRTEQRDSAMYRCASSLERSGGDREKLFFGSGTQLSVL.